This passage covers 8 T cell receptor beta chains from one sample sequenced in a study of cytomegalovirus exposure and HLA in healthy donors. Primers for the PCR totalled 60 Vbeta and 13 Jbeta. The protocol was immunoSEQ multiplex PCR, while the TCRdb copy is restricted to in-frame clones and leaves out a portion. The sample lists approximately 290,000 clones, 75% to 85% seen once, with about 0.28% in the top ten. The material sequenced was PBMCs. These receptors were collected from a girl aged 2 to 10 in good health and CMV-seronegative.

The chain combines TRBV28 with TRBJ2-2, with 8 nucleotides matching TRBD1. The length of the CDR3 is 15 residues. The V segment lost 6 bases and the J segment 4 bases; nucleotides outside the gene matches: 7. Germline V gene lookup returns CDR1 MDHEN and CDR2 SYDVKM. CDR3 amino acids: CASSSQGAGTGELFF. The CDR3 DNA follows: TGTGCCAGCAGCTCTCAGGGGGCTGGCACCGGGGAGCTGTTTTTT.

V gene TRBV2 combines with J gene TRBJ1-3; D remains unclear. This CDR3 has 15 amino acids. Germline V gene lookup returns CDR1 SNHLY and CDR2 FYNNEI. Trimming took off 3 bases at V and 2 bases at J, with 11 bases between the two ends. The CDR3 here is CASSDIVETGNTIYF. CDR3 DNA sequence: TGTGCCAGCAGTGATATCGTGGAGACTGGAAACACCATATATTTT.

The chain has TRBV7-2 and TRBJ2-7; 7 positions match TRBD2. Looked up from germline, CDR1 is SGHTA and CDR2 is FQGNSA. Trimming at V came to 1 base and at J to 2 bases, leaving 11 bases not matched to a gene. This CDR3 is 17 amino acids long. The CDR3 coding sequence is TGTGCCAGCAGCTTAGGGCCGGGAGGAGCTGGGGCCTACGAGCAGTACTTC. Translated, it gives CASSLGPGGAGAYEQYF.

The chain uses TRBV6-5 and TRBJ2-2; 9 bases line up with TRBD1. The CDR3 has 15 amino acids. CDR1 is MNHEY and CDR2 is SVGAGI in the germline V gene. The V segment lost 6 bases and the J segment 4 bases; nucleotides outside the gene matches: 6. CDR3 sequence: CASSVDRGGTGELFF. The CDR3 bases are TGTGCCAGCAGCGTGGACAGGGGAGGCACCGGGGAGCTGTTTTTT.

The rearrangement links TRBV18 to TRBJ2-7; D is possibly TRBD2 (5 bases). Trimming pared 4 bases from V and 3 bases from J, leaving 19 bases between. The CDR3 loop spans 16 amino acids. Germline CDR1 KGHSH, CDR2 LQKENI. CDR3 DNA sequence: TGTGCCAGCTCACTGAACCCCCCCAGAGGGCTCTACGAGCAGTACTTC. Its translation: CASSLNPPRGLYEQYF. The full variable domain, rest sourced from reference TRBV18 and TRBJ2-7, is NAGVMQNPRHLVRRRGQEARLRCSPMKGHSHVYWYRQLPEEGLKFMVYLQKENIIDESGMPKERFSAEFPKEGPSILRIQQVVRGDSAAYFCASSLNPPRGLYEQYFGPGTRLTVT.

The rearrangement links TRBV12-5 to TRBJ2-3; TRBD2 is a possible D gene (5 bases). This CDR3 is built from 17 residues. Germline V gene data show CDR1 as LGHNT and CDR2 as FRNRAP. V was shortened by 7 bases and J by 0 bases, with 20 bases between the two germline ends. As DNA, the CDR3 is TGTGCTAGTGCCACCCGGGTCGGGGTCACTAGCACAGATACGCAGTATTTT. Amino acid sequence: CASATRVGVTSTDTQYF. The full variable domain, its missing parts supplied by reference TRBV12-5 and TRBJ2-3, is DARVTQTPRHKVTEMGQEVTMRCQPILGHNTVFWYRQTMMQGLELLAYFRNRAPLDDSGMPKDRFSAEMPDATLATLKIQPSEPRDSAVYFCASATRVGVTSTDTQYFGPGTRLTVL.

V usage is TRBV5-5 and J usage is TRBJ2-1, with 11 bases that match TRBD1. The V and J ends lost 6 bases and 4 bases, in that order; junction bases with no gene match: 3. The CDR3 contains 14 residues. Germline-derived CDR1 and CDR2 are SGHKS and YYEKEE (reference sequence). The DNA for the CDR3 is TGTGCCAGCATCGGGACAGGGGGATACAATGAGCAGTTCTTC. Translating it yields CASIGTGGYNEQFF. The complete variable domain, with remaining parts taken from reference TRBV5-5 and TRBJ2-1, reads DAGVTQSPTHLIKTRGQQVTLRCSPISGHKSVSWYQQVLGQGPQFIFQYYEKEERGRGNFPDRFSARQFPNYSSELNVNALLLGDSALYLCASIGTGGYNEQFFGPGTRLTVL.

The chain has TRBV28 and TRBJ2-5; the match to TRBD1 covers 8 bases. The DNA end is a closer match to TRBJ2-7, so the J assignment may be wrong. The CDR3 runs to 15 residues. Germline V CDR1 and CDR2: MDHEN, SYDVKM. The CDR3 region is CASVDRAGGSYEQYF. CDR3 sequence (DNA): TGTGCCAGCGTGGACAGGGCTGGGGGCTCCTACGAGCAGTACTTC.